A single sample is the source of the 19 T cell receptor beta chains below, sequenced in a study of OX40 agonist ivuxolimab in advanced cancers. Libraries were prepared by immunoSEQ multiplex PCR; TCRdb keeps only in-frame clonotypes and omits some of them. This table holds around 34,000 clones, around 86% found once. This sample comprised CD4+ or CD8+ T cells sorted from blood, obtained in a trial of the OX40 agonist ivuxolimab. The receptors here all came from an adult with an advanced solid tumor such as melanoma, head and neck, liver or kidney cancer.

The chain is built from TRBV23-1 and TRBJ1-1; possibly TRBD1 for D (5 bases). TRBV23-1 is assigned to the ORF class and has an uncertain function. V gave up 0 bases and J gave up 3 bases, with 11 bases separating them. The CDR3 is 15 residues long. CDR3 sequence reads: CASSQSGPLYTEAFF. The CDR3 DNA follows: TGCGCCAGCAGTCAATCGGGGCCGCTTTACACTGAAGCTTTCTTT.

The chain combines TRBV6-5 with TRBJ2-7, with D perhaps TRBD2 (7 bases). Germline CDR1 is MNHEY and CDR2 is SVGAGI. This CDR3 is 15 amino acids long. Trimming cost V 6 bases and J 6 bases, with 21 bases left between them. The CDR3 sequence is CASSRVGGPYGEQYF. Written as DNA, the CDR3 is TGTGCCAGCAGCCGAGTGGGGGGGCCCTATGGCGAGCAGTACTTC.

This clone occurred once. This chain joins TRBV5-5 and TRBJ1-4; D gene ambiguous. The V and J ends lost 4 bases and 3 bases respectively, with 13 bases between them. The CDR3 is 15 amino acids. Germline V gene lookup returns CDR1 SGHKS and CDR2 YYEKEE (reference sequence). The CDR3 DNA is TGTGCCAGCAGCCCCACAATGCCGGCTAATGAAAAACTGTTTTTT. Its translation: CASSPTMPANEKLFF.

The rearrangement links TRBV19 to TRBJ2-2, with TRBD1 identical over 11 bases. Germline V gene sequence: CDR1 LNHDA, CDR2 SQIVND (reference sequence). V gave up 6 bases and J gave up 7 bases; unmatched junction bases: 4. The length of the CDR3 is 14 residues. The DNA for the CDR3 is TGTGCCAGTAGGCCGGGACAGGGGGTCGGGGAGCTGTTTTTT. Its translation is CASRPGQGVGELFF.

The chain links TRBV25-1 to TRBJ2-3; tentative D call: TRBD1 (5 bases). V shed 5 bases and J shed 10 bases, with 16 bases lying between them. This CDR3 is built from 13 residues. Germline loops: CDR1 MGHDK, CDR2 SYGVNS. The CDR3 loop reads CASSLPGSMPQYF. The CDR3 nucleotides read TGTGCCAGCAGTCTCCCAGGGTCGATGCCGCAGTATTTT.

This clone was seen a single time. The V gene is TRBV5-5, the J gene TRBJ2-7; no firm D call. Deletions cut 3 bases from V and 5 bases from J, with 6 bases between. The germline CDR1 and CDR2 sequences are SGHKS and YYEKEE (reference sequence). The CDR3 is made up of 11 amino acids. Here the CDR3 DNA reads TGTGCCAGCAGCTGGGCGGACGAGCAGTACTTC. It codes for CASSWADEQYF.

This chain connects TRBV29-1 to TRBJ2-6; D remains ambiguous. CDR1 SQVTM and CDR2 ANQGSEA come from the germline V gene. The CDR3 extends over 13 amino acids. The CDR3 sequence: CAGVGSGANVLTF. The CDR3 nucleotides read TGCGCCGGCGTAGGTTCTGGGGCCAACGTCCTGACTTTC.

The chain joins TRBV11-3 to TRBJ2-7; D might be TRBD2 (6 bases). The germline V and J ends were trimmed by 5 bases and 3 bases, with 11 bases remaining between them. This CDR3 spans 13 amino acids. Germline V gene lookup returns CDR1 SGHNT and CDR2 YENEEA. CDR3 amino acids: CASSSGYHYEQYF. CDR3 nucleotides: TGTGCCAGCAGCAGCGGGTACCACTACGAGCAGTACTTC.

The chain has TRBV19 and TRBJ1-5, with D possibly being TRBD1 (5 bases). V lost 7 bases and J 2 bases, leaving 15 bases between the germline ends. CDR1 is LNHDA and CDR2 is SQIVND in the germline V gene (reference sequence). The CDR3 totals 15 residues. CDR3 nucleotide sequence: TGTGCCAGTATCTCGGGACGAAGAGGCAATCAGCCCCAGCATTTT. Translation gives CASISGRRGNQPQHF.

The V and J genes are TRBV5-6 and TRBJ2-2; 7 bases agree with TRBD2. CDR3 length: 15 residues. The germline CDR1 and CDR2 sequences are SGHDT and YYEEEE. Trimming cost V 1 base and J 0 bases; bases outside gene matches: 0. The CDR3 sequence is CASSLLAANTGELFF. CDR3 in DNA: TGTGCCAGCAGCTTGCTAGCGGCGAACACCGGGGAGCTGTTTTTT.

The V gene is TRBV23-1, the J gene TRBJ2-7, with 8 bases that match TRBD1. TRBV23-1 carries the ORF label, with uncertain function. V lost 4 bases to trimming and J lost 0 bases; unmatched junction nucleotides: 17. The CDR3 is 19 residues long. CDR3 residues: CASSPFHRGARQSSYEQYF. For the CDR3, the DNA is TGCGCCAGCAGTCCCTTTCACAGGGGGGCGAGACAGTCCTCCTACGAGCAGTACTTC.

This clone was detected a few times. As DNA, the CDR3 is TGTGCCAGCCAGAGACTAGGAGGCACAGATACGCAGTATTTT. It encodes CASQRLGGTDTQYF. The chain recombines TRBV6-5 with TRBJ2-3, with D possibly TRBD2 on 6 matching bases. V gave up 8 bases and J gave up 1 base, with 13 bases separating them. This CDR3 is 14 amino acids long. Germline loops: CDR1 MNHEY, CDR2 SVGAGI.

The chain couples TRBV2 to TRBJ1-2; no clear D. V shed 8 bases and J shed 1 base, with 2 bases lying between them. The CDR3 length is 10 residues. Germline-derived CDR1 and CDR2 are SNHLY and FYNNEI. CDR3 sequence reads: CASGNYGYTF. The CDR3 coding sequence is TGTGCCAGCGGTAACTATGGCTACACCTTC.

This clone occurred a few times. This chain links TRBV5-6 with TRBJ2-5; D is uncertain. The V gene lost 0 bases and the J gene lost 9 bases, with 9 bases spanning the gap. The CDR3 is 12 amino acids. From germline, CDR1 is SGHDT and CDR2 YYEEEE. CDR3 coding DNA: TGTGCCAGCAGCTTGGCCGGCCCGGCCCAGTACTTC. Amino acid sequence: CASSLAGPAQYF.

This clone was observed a single time. This chain uses TRBV19 with TRBJ2-3; no firm D call. Trimming took 6 bases from V and 1 from J, leaving 11 bases between them. Germline V gene lookup returns CDR1 LNHDA and CDR2 SQIVND (reference sequence). This CDR3 contains 14 residues. CDR3 nucleotide sequence: TGTGCCAGTAGATGGGCTGGGGGCACAGATACGCAGTATTTT. It translates to CASRWAGGTDTQYF.

The chain is built from TRBV4-3 and TRBJ2-5; 8 bases agree with TRBD2. The germline CDR1 and CDR2 sequences are LGHNA and YSLEER. V lost 4 bases, J lost 5 bases, and 15 bases stayed unmatched. The CDR3 is made up of 17 amino acids. The CDR3 here is CASSLSRTSLHWETQYF. CDR3 nucleotide sequence: TGCGCCAGCAGCCTAAGTAGGACTAGCTTACACTGGGAGACCCAGTACTTC.

V usage is TRBV6-6 and J usage is TRBJ2-1, with D perhaps TRBD2 (5 bases). CDR1 MNHNY and CDR2 SVGAGI come from the germline V gene (reference sequence). V was cut by 6 bases and J by 8 bases, with 14 bases left in between. The CDR3 is made up of 13 amino acids. The CDR3 nucleotides are TGTGCCAGCAGCGAGACTATAGGCCATGAGCAGTTCTTC. Translating it yields CASSETIGHEQFF.

The chain joins TRBV19 to TRBJ2-3, with unresolved D. Germline loops: CDR1 LNHDA, CDR2 SQIVND (reference sequence). This CDR3 comprises 12 residues. Trimming cost V 7 bases and J 10 bases, with 15 bases left between them. The CDR3 nucleotides are TGTGCCAGTACCCTTGACCTCGGTGCGCAGTATTTT. Translation gives CASTLDLGAQYF.

J is TRBJ1-1 and V is TRBV7-9; 7 positions match TRBD1. Germline CDR1 and CDR2: SEHNR and FQNEAQ (reference sequence). The CDR3 runs 15 residues. V lost 4 bases, J lost 0 bases, and 5 bases stayed unmatched. The CDR3 loop reads CASSSRQGMNTEAFF. CDR3 coding DNA: TGTGCCAGCAGCTCGCGACAGGGTATGAACACTGAAGCTTTCTTT.